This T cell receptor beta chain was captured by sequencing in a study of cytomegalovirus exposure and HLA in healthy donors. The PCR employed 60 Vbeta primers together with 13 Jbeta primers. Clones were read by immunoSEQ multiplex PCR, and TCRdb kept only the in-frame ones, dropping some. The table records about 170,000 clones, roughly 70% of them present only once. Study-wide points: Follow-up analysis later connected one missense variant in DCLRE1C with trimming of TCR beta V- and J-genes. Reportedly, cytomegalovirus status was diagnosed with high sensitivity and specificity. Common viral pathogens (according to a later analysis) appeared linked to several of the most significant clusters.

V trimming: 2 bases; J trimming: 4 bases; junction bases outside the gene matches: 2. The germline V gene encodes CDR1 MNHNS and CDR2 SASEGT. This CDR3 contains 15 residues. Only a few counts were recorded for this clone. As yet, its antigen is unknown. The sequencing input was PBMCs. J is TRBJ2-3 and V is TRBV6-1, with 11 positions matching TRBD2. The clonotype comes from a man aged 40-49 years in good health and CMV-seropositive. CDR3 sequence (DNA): TGTGCCAGCAGTGAACTAGCGGGGGGAGCAGATACGCAGTATTTT. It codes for CASSELAGGADTQYF.